This TCR beta chain was sequenced for a study of Graves' ophthalmopathy and Graves' hyperthyroidism. Study-level findings and limits: Ophthalmopathy and stable hyperthyroidism were discriminated by a 13-signature model, with approximately 89% sensitivity and approximately 78% specificity.

Enrolled hyperthyroidism patients had a new diagnosis, a duration under 2 months, and an age of 18 to 65. Uncontrolled infections, other autoimmune diseases, pregnancy or lactation barred patients from enrollment. Clinical symptoms and serum thyroxine were used for diagnosis; TRAb, thyroid ultrasound and orbital computed tomography were also relied on. In this sample, this clonotype turned up many times. Its antigen remains unknown. Amplification of the TCR beta CDR3 regions used RNA transcripts (as template). HTBI primers primed a first-round RT-PCR, and a second-round multiplex PCR followed. TCRdb fed the multiplex PCR reads into MiXCR, producing one record per CDR3 protein. There are about 600,000 distinct CDR3 sequences in the sample; about two fifths occur only once, and about 4.6% lies in the top ten. CDR3 length equals 12 residues. The V and J ends lost 6 bases and 6 bases respectively, with 8 bases between them. Germline assignment: CDR1 SNHLY and CDR2 FYNNEI.

The sequence was obtained from an adult man with Graves' hyperthyroidism. The sequencing input was peripheral blood or thyroid tissue (not recorded which). The V call is TRBV2, the J call TRBJ2-2; D might be TRBD2 (5 bases). Here the CDR3 reads CASRMGAGELFF. The CDR3 DNA sequence: TGTGCCAGCAGGATGGGAGCCGGGGAGCTGTTTTTT.